This record looks at one TCR beta chain sequence and its context. The antigen is undetermined. The CDR3 totals 13 residues. V was shortened by 0 bases and J by 7 bases, with 12 bases between the two germline ends. CDR1 and CDR2 from the germline V gene are GTSNPN and SVGIG (reference sequence). The sample is drawn from a study of neoadjuvant nivolumab and ipilimumab in lung cancer. Study information: Patients got nivolumab 3 mg/kg on days 1, 15 and 29; combination added ipilimumab 1 mg/kg day 1. Findings and caveats of the study: Compared with tumor-adjacent uninvolved lung, resected tumors showed greater richness and clonality. From pretherapy to surgery, tumor richness and clonality rose with dual therapy. Pathologic regression was not significantly tied to TCR clonality.

The protocol was immunoSEQ multiplex PCR, while the TCRdb copy is restricted to in-frame clones and leaves out a portion. Among about 30,000 clones, 75% to 85% were seen once, and the ten largest hold approximately 5.1%. Sequenced material: tumor tissue, taken after neoadjuvant nivolumab, alone or with ipilimumab, at or shortly before surgery. This sequence joins TRBV30 and TRBJ1-2; no reliable D call. The source of this sequence is an adult with non-small cell lung cancer. The CDR3 sequence: CAWSVMNTAGYTF. CDR3 sequence (DNA): TGTGCCTGGAGTGTTATGAATACGGCTGGCTACACCTTC. Full variable domain (rest looked up from reference TRBV30 and TRBJ1-2): SQTIHQWPATLVQPVGSPLSLECTVEGTSNPNLYWYRQAAGRGLQLLFYSVGIGQISSEVPQNLSASRPQDRQFILSSKKLLLSDSGFYLCAWSVMNTAGYTFGSGTRLTVV.